This TCR beta chain was observed in a study of shared clonotypes between healthy human individuals. Across the whole study: Per-donor plates numbered three CD4 naive, three CD4 memory, two CD8 naive and one CD8 memory.

General study results and limits: Of the naive CD4 clonotypes, around 4.8% were shared across a few donors. It was only blood that was sampled, and tissue repertoires likely differ. Incompleteness in sorted-subset sequencing, despite large depth, was shown by rarefaction.

This CDR3 contains 16 residues. The V gene lost 1 base and the J gene lost 8 bases, with 18 bases spanning the gap. Germline V gives CDR1 SGHDN, CDR2 FVKESK. As concerns this clone: Its antigen is unidentified.

TCRdb keeps only in-frame clones here, not all; method: immunoSEQ multiplex PCR. The repertoire consists of some 1 million clones, with around four fifths occurring once and the leading ten covering approximately 1.5%. The sample consisted of memory CD4+ T cells sorted from blood. Specified subset: CD45RA-negative fraction. The receptor comes from a man between 18 and 35 years old in good health. The chain combines TRBV14 with TRBJ2-4; possibly TRBD1 for D (5 bases). CDR3 region: CASSQGSWQGSDIQYF. In DNA form, the CDR3 reads TGTGCCAGCAGCCAAGGGTCGTGGCAGGGATCGGACATTCAGTACTTC.